This T cell receptor (beta chain) was identified in a study of T cells in Graves' hyperthyroidism and ophthalmopathy. Study context: Once the initial diagnosis was made, peripheral blood was obtained before any treatment. Study results and caveats: Using 13 V-J features, a model discriminated ophthalmopathy from stable hyperthyroidism.

About this clonotype itself: Its antigen is unknown.

TCR beta CDR3 sequences were amplified from RNA transcripts. In the first-round RT-PCR of the TCR CDR3, the HTBI primer set was used. TCRdb called the multiplex PCR reads again in MiXCR, with one record for every CDR3 protein. The sample contains hundreds of thousands of distinct CDR3 sequences, less than 15% of which appear only once. Used for diagnoses were clinical symptoms, serum thyroxine and TRAb, thyroid ultrasound and orbital computed tomography. It was 8 to 10 ml of fresh peripheral blood that supplied the PBMCs. The sample taken for sequencing was blood. This clonotype was sampled from a woman aged 18-35 years with Graves' hyperthyroidism.

This chain's CDR3 is CASTPNNAGGVNEQYF. CDR3 coding DNA: TGTGCCAGTACCCCCAATAACGCGGGAGGAGTAAACGAGCAGTACTTC. The genes are TRBV19 and TRBJ2-7; TRBD2 matches at 8 bases. The ends lost 7 bases at V and 5 bases at J; junction bases unmatched: 16. The CDR3 covers 16 residues. Germline loops: CDR1 LNHDA, CDR2 SQIVND (reference sequence).